A single sample is the source of the 17 T cell receptor beta chains below, sequenced in a study of shared clonotypes between healthy human individuals (dated by TCRdb to the early 2020s). To prepare the library, the immunoSEQ multiplex PCR assay was applied. TCRdb took this table from immuneACCESS and kept in-frame rearrangements with V and J called. Such tables lack part of the clones; where checked against another copy, unresolved V genes explain under half of the gap, and the rest is unexplained. The sample records roughly 2.1 million clones, about 92% of which are singletons. The ten largest clones add up to roughly 1.7% of the sample. For the CD8 naive samples, CD45RO-negative cells were positively selected for CCR7, yielding a CD45RA+CCR7+ population from which TemRA cells were excluded. Sequenced material: naive CD8+ T cells from PBMCs. Reading the label with the study, this specimen's cell subset or site is: CD45RA+CCR7+. These receptors originate from a man aged 18-30 years in good health. Some clones in this sample may be carry-over from other donors' samples.

The CDR3 DNA is TGTGCCAGCAGATTCACCACAGGGGGCTCTAACTATGGCTACACCTTC. It yields the protein CASRFTTGGSNYGYTF. V and J are TRBV28 and TRBJ1-2; 9 bases line up with TRBD1. CDR1 is MDHEN and CDR2 is SYDVKM in the germline V gene. This CDR3 spans 16 amino acids. With 6 bases clipped from V and 0 bases from J, the junction kept 8 bases outside the gene matches.

Notes on this clone: The same CDR3 can be traced to other DNA sequences in this sample. The V call is TRBV27, the J call TRBJ2-2, with TRBD2 matching over 7 bases. In germline, CDR1 is MNHEY, CDR2 SMNVEV (reference sequence). The V and J ends lost 1 base and 2 bases, in that order; junction bases with no gene match: 4. This CDR3 spans 16 amino acids. The CDR3 sequence: CASSLYLADNTGELFF. The CDR3 region has the DNA TGTGCCAGCAGTTTATACCTAGCGGACAACACCGGGGAGCTGTTTTTT.

In its sample, this clone was seen once. The chain couples TRBV27 to TRBJ2-5; D is unresolved. This CDR3 is 14 amino acids long. V lost 7 bases and J lost 0, with 12 bases in between. Germline V gene data show CDR1 as MNHEY and CDR2 as SMNVEV (reference sequence). This CDR3 is CASTHTGNQETQYF. In DNA form, the CDR3 reads TGTGCCAGCACCCATACTGGGAACCAAGAGACCCAGTACTTC.

V and J are TRBV6-1 and TRBJ1-5; the match to TRBD1 covers 7 bases. The germline gives CDR1 MNHNS, CDR2 SASEGT. Germline trimming cut 6 bases from V and 8 bases from J; bases unmatched to any gene: 13. The CDR3 totals 15 residues. DNA for the CDR3: TGTGCCAGCAGGGATCTGGGGCAGGGGGTAGAGCCCCAGCATTTT. Translated, it gives CASRDLGQGVEPQHF.

This clone was detected a few times. The rearrangement joins TRBV6-4 to TRBJ1-1; D may be TRBD1 (6 bases). CDR3 length equals 12 residues. V lost 6 bases, J lost 10 bases, and 15 bases lay in between. The germline gives CDR1 MRHNA, CDR2 SNTAGT. CDR3 loop: CASSDDRRVAFF. The CDR3 DNA reads TGTGCCAGCAGCGACGACAGGCGTGTAGCTTTCTTT.

V is TRBV19 and J is TRBJ2-3; unclear D gene. CDR3 size: 13 residues. The V gene's germline CDR1 is LNHDA and CDR2 SQIVND (reference sequence). The V and J ends lost 6 bases and 5 bases respectively, with 12 bases between them. CDR3 in DNA: TGTGCCAGTAGCCTTCGCGTGGTAGATACGCAGTATTTT. Its protein is CASSLRVVDTQYF.

In the case of this clone: This same CDR3 is encoded by further DNA sequences in the sample. The chain carries TRBV9 and TRBJ2-3; 8 nucleotides align to TRBD2. The length of the CDR3 is 15 residues. The V and J ends lost 0 bases and 3 bases, in that order; junction bases with no gene match: 3. Germline loops: CDR1 SGDLS, CDR2 YYNGEE. CDR3 region: CASSVGGGRTDTQYF. CDR3 bases: TGTGCCAGCAGCGTAGGTGGCGGGAGGACAGATACGCAGTATTTT.

This chain joins TRBV4-2 and TRBJ1-4, with unresolved D. CDR1 and CDR2 (germline): LGHNA, YNFKEQ. The CDR3 runs to 14 residues. The V gene lost 4 bases and the J gene lost 6 bases, with 12 bases spanning the gap. CDR3 amino acids: CASSPTDPDEKLFF. CDR3 bases: TGTGCCAGCAGCCCCACAGATCCTGATGAAAAACTGTTTTTT.

The rearrangement joins TRBV10-3 to TRBJ1-1, with D perhaps matching TRBD1 (5 bases). The CDR3 runs 14 residues. Germline V gene lookup returns CDR1 ENHRY and CDR2 SYGVKD. Deletions cut 1 base from V and 3 bases from J, with 9 bases between. The CDR3 sequence is CAISEFQGDTEAFF. The CDR3 nucleotides are TGTGCCATCAGTGAGTTCCAGGGCGACACTGAAGCTTTCTTT.

This chain joins TRBV7-9 and TRBJ2-3; 9 bases are shared with TRBD2. CDR3 length equals 17 residues. The germline gives CDR1 SEHNR, CDR2 FQNEAQ (reference sequence). V lost 2 bases, J lost 2 bases, and 8 bases stayed unmatched. CDR3 sequence: CASSLYWLAGTTDTQYF. CDR3 nucleotide sequence: TGTGCCAGCAGCTTATACTGGCTAGCGGGGACCACAGATACGCAGTATTTT. Using reference TRBV7-9 and TRBJ2-3 for the parts outside the CDR3, the full variable domain is DTGVSQNPRHKITKRGQNVTFRCDPISEHNRLYWYRQTLGQGPEFLTYFQNEAQLEKSRLLSDRFSAERPKGSFSTLEIQRTEQGDSAMYLCASSLYWLAGTTDTQYFGPGTRLTVL.

The V gene is TRBV5-8, the J gene TRBJ1-2; D might be TRBD1 (6 bases). CDR3 length equals 13 residues. V was cut by 0 bases and J by 7 bases, with 10 bases left in between. Germline CDR1 reads SGHTS; CDR2 reads YDEGEE. CDR3 bases: TGTGCCAGCAGCTTGGCCTTGGGGGCTGGCTACACCTTC. Protein: CASSLALGAGYTF.

J is TRBJ1-2 and V is TRBV27, with D perhaps matching TRBD1 (6 bases). There are 16 residues in the CDR3. Germline V gene lookup returns CDR1 MNHEY and CDR2 SMNVEV (reference sequence). The V gene lost 5 bases and the J gene lost 0 bases, with 16 bases spanning the gap. CDR3 in DNA: TGTGCCAGCAGTGTCGGACGGGACACCGCTAACTATGGCTACACCTTC. Amino acid sequence: CASSVGRDTANYGYTF.

V is TRBV4-1 and J is TRBJ2-7; maybe TRBD1 (6 bases). V lost 4 bases to trimming and J lost 3 bases, with 16 bases between them. Germline lookup yields CDR1 MGHRA and CDR2 YSYEKL. CDR3 size: 15 residues. This CDR3 reads CASSPRLEGVYEQYF. CDR3 nucleotide sequence: TGCGCCAGCAGCCCCCGTTTAGAGGGGGTCTACGAGCAGTACTTC.

The chain recombines TRBV7-8 with TRBJ2-7; perhaps TRBD2 as D (6 bases). Trimming left V 7 bases short and J 6 bases short, with 22 bases between. Germline loops: CDR1 SGHVS, CDR2 FQNEAQ. The CDR3 has 15 amino acids. CDR3 protein: CASTPRAGISSEQYF. The CDR3 region has the DNA TGTGCCAGCACCCCGAGGGCGGGGATCTCATCCGAGCAGTACTTC.

In the case of this clone: The sample holds other DNA sequences that translate to the same CDR3. The chain joins TRBV25-1 to TRBJ2-2, with no clear D. Looked up from germline, CDR1 is MGHDK and CDR2 is SYGVNS. The CDR3 sequence is 14 residues long. The V gene lost 1 base and the J gene lost 4 bases, with 7 bases spanning the gap. CDR3 coding DNA: TGTGCCAGCAGTGAATTTGGCAGCACCGGGGAGCTGTTTTTT. Its translation is CASSEFGSTGELFF.

The rearrangement links TRBV27 to TRBJ1-1; D unresolved. The V and J ends lost 5 bases and 3 bases respectively, with 10 bases between them. Germline V gene data show CDR1 as MNHEY and CDR2 as SMNVEV (reference sequence). CDR3 length equals 13 residues. CDR3: CASSPLEDTEAFF. Written as DNA, the CDR3 is TGTGCCAGCAGTCCCCTTGAGGACACTGAAGCTTTCTTT.

This chain uses TRBV9 with TRBJ2-7, with a weak D call TRBD2 (5 bases). Trimming cost V 4 bases and J 2 bases, with 16 bases left between them. The germline gives CDR1 SGDLS, CDR2 YYNGEE. The CDR3 is 15 residues long. Here the CDR3 DNA reads TGTGCCAGCAGCCCGTCCCCCGGGAATACCTACGAGCAGTACTTC. Translation: CASSPSPGNTYEQYF.